The entry below gives a single T cell receptor beta chain sequence along with its context. Its antigen remains unidentified. Per-base quality was not reported, and no clone a single base away is much larger than it. These data belong to a study of T cells after somatic rescue of genetic block (dated by TCRdb to 2018 to 2021). The study in broad terms: The study assessed how robust, over the long term, a T-cell system was when the system had developed through somatic rescue of a genetic block in T-cell development.

Libraries were constructed by the immunoSEQ multiplex PCR assay. The table comes from immuneACCESS by way of TCRdb, which keeps in-frame sequences with V and J called. Part of the clones is missing from these tables; in studies checked, under half for an unresolved V gene and the rest for unknown reasons. The sample table contains roughly 110,000 clones; only one count was recorded for 75% to 95% of them. The ten largest clones represent 1.4% of the sample. The CDR3 measures 18 amino acids from cysteine to phenylalanine. Only the CDR3 part of the read is kept: 54 bases, read in frame from the first base. For CDR1 and CDR2, the germline V gene lists SGHDT and YYEEEE. Trimmed from V: 5 bases; trimmed from J: 1 base; junction bases lacking a gene match: 17.

This receptor was obtained from a woman between 18 and 29 years old. The sequenced sample consisted of peripheral blood mononuclear cells (PBMCs). The chain couples TRBV5-6 to TRBJ1-1, with TRBD1 matching 7 junction bases. CDR3 reads: CASRGEGQSDKKNTEAFF. The DNA is TGTGCCAGCAGGGGGGAGGGACAGAGTGACAAAAAGAACACTGAAGCTTTCTTT.